This paragraph reports one T cell receptor beta chain. CDR1 and CDR2 from the germline V gene are SGHTA and FQGNSA. This CDR3 comprises 17 residues. V was clipped by 5 bases and J by 2 bases, with 19 bases between them. TCRdb keeps only in-frame clones here, not all; method: immunoSEQ multiplex PCR. In the table there are around 50,000 clones, 65% to 90% of which are singletons. This sample is part of a study of control samples from healthy donors and cancer patients. The chain employs TRBV7-2 and TRBJ1-3; weak D call: TRBD1 (5 bases). The source of this sequence is a woman aged 45-60 years with lung cancer. The sample comprised PBMCs. The CDR3 sequence: CASSPLGAREAGNTIYF. In DNA, the CDR3 is TGTGCCAGCAGCCCGCTAGGGGCGCGCGAGGCTGGAAACACCATATATTTT.